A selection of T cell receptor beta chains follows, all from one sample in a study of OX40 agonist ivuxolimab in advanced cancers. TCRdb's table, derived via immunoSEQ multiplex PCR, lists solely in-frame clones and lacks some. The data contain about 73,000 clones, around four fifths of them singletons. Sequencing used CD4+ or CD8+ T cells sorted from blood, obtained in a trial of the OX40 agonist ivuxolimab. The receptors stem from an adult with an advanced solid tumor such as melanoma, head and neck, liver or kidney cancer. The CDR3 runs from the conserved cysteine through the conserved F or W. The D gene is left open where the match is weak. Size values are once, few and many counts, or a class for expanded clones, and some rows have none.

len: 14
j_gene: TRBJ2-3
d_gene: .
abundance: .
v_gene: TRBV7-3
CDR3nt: TGTGCCAGCAGCTTTAACAGTATCACAGATACGCAGTATTTT
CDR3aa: CASSFNSITDTQYF

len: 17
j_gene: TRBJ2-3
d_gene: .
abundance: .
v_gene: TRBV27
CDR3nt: TGTGCCAGCAGTCTATCCGCGGCGGGGGCCCACACAGATACGCAGTATTTT
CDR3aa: CASSLSAAGAHTDTQYF

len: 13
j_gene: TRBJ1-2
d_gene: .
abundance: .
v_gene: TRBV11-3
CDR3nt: TGTGCCAGCAGCTTAGAGATCAGGGGTGGCTACACCTTC
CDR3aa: CASSLEIRGGYTF

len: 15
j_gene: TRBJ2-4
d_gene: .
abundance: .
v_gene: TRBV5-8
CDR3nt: TGTGCCAGCAGCTTGGTTACCCTGGCTAAAAACATTCAGTACTTC
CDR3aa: CASSLVTLAKNIQYF

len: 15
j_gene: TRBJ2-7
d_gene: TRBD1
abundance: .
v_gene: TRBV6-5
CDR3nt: TGTGCCAGCAGTGGTCGATCGGGACAGGGCTACGAGCAGTACTTC
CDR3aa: CASSGRSGQGYEQYF

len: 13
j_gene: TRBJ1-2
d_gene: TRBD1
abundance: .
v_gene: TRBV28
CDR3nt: TGTGCCAGCAGTTCACAGGGGGCCTATGGCTACACCTTC
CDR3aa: CASSSQGAYGYTF

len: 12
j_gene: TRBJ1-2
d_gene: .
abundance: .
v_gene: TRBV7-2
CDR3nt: TGTGCCAGCAGCCCAAACTACTATGGCTACACCTTC
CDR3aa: CASSPNYYGYTF

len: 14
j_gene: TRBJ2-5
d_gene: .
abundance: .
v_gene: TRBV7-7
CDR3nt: TGTGCCAGCAGCTTCGGACGGAACCAAGAGACCCAGTACTTC
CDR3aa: CASSFGRNQETQYF

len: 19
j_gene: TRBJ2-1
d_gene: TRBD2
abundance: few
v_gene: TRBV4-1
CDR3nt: TGCGCCAGCAGCCACCCCGGGGGACTAGCGGGGGCCTCCTACAATGAGCAGTTCTTC
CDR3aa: CASSHPGGLAGASYNEQFF

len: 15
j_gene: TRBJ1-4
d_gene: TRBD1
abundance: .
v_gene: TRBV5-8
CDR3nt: TGTGCCGGAGGACAGGGGAGGCTCACTAATGAAAAACTGTTTTTT
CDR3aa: CAGGQGRLTNEKLFF

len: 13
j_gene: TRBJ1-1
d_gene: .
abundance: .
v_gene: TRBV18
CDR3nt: TGTGCCAGCTCACCAGAAGACAGCAGAGGAGCTTTCTTT
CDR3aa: CASSPEDSRGAFF

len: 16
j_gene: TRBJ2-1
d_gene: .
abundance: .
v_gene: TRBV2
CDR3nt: TGTGCCAGCAGTGAATTAGGGTTAGCGAGCGTGAATGAGCAGTTCTTC
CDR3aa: CASSELGLASVNEQFF

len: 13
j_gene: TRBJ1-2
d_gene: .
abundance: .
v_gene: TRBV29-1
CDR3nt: TGCAGCGTTGAGGGTTTTGGGGGCTCTGGCTACACCTTC
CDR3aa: CSVEGFGGSGYTF

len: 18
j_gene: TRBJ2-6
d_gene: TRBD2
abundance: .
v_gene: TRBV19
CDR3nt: TGTGCCAGTAGTATGGCCGGGAGGGCCCTCTCTGGGGCCAACGTCCTGACTTTC
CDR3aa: CASSMAGRALSGANVLTF

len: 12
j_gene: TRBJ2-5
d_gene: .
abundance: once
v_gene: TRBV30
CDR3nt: TGTGCCTGGACTAGTGAGGGGGAGACCCAGTACTTC
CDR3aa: CAWTSEGETQYF

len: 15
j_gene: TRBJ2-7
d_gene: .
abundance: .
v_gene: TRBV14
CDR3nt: TGTGCCAGCAGCCAAGACCTAGCACGGGCATACGAGCAGTACTTC
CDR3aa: CASSQDLARAYEQYF

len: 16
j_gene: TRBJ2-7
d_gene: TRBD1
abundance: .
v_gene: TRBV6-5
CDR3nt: TGTGCCAGCAGTTACTTCGGTACAACAGGGGTCTACGAGCAGTACTTC
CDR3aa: CASSYFGTTGVYEQYF

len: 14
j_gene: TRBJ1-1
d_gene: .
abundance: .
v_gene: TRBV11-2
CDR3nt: TGTGCCAGCAGCCCTCTGGACGAAAGCACTGAAGCTTTCTTT
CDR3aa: CASSPLDESTEAFF

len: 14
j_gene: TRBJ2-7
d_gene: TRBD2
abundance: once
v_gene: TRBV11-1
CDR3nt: TGTGCCAGCAGCCCCGGGGGACTAGCGTACGAGCAGTACTTC
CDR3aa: CASSPGGLAYEQYF

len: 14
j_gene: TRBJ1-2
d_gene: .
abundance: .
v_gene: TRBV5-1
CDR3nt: TGCGCCAGCAGCCCATCAGGGAATGGCTATGGCTACACCTTC
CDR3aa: CASSPSGNGYGYTF

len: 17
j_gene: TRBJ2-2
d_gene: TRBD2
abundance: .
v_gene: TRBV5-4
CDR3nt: TGTGCCAGCAGCTGGCCGCCTAGCGGGGGGGGCCTGAGGGAGCTGTTTTTT
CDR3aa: CASSWPPSGGGLRELFF

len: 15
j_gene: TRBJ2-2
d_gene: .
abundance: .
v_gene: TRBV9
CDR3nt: TGTGCCAGCAGCGTAGGTGGCAGACTCACCGGGGAGCTGTTTTTT
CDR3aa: CASSVGGRLTGELFF

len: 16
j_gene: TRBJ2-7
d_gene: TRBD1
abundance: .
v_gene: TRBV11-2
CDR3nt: TGTGCCAGCAGCTACCTAGGGACAGGGGGTAGGGGCGAGCAGTACTTC
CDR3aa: CASSYLGTGGRGEQYF

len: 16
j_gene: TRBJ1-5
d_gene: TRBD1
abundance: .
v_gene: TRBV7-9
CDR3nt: TGTGCCAGCAGCTTAGCGACAGGGCCCAGCAATCAGCCCCAGCATTTT
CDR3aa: CASSLATGPSNQPQHF

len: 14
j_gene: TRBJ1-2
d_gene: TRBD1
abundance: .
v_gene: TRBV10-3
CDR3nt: TGTGCCATCAGAACCGGGACAGATAACTATGGCTACACCTTC
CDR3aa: CAIRTGTDNYGYTF

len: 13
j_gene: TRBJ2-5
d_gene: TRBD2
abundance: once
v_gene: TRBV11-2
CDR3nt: TGTGCCAGCTCCCCTACGGGGGGGCAGACCCAGTACTTC
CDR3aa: CASSPTGGQTQYF

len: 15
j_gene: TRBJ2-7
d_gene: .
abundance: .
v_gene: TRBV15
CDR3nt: TGTGCCACCAGCAGAGAAAGGGCAGGGGCCTACGAGCAGTACTTC
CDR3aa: CATSRERAGAYEQYF

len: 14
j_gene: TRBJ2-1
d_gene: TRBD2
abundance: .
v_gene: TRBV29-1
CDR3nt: TGCAGCGTTGATCAAGCGGGAGGGCGGAATGAGCAGTTCTTC
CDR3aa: CSVDQAGGRNEQFF

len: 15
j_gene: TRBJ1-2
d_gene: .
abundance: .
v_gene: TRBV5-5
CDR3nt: TGTGCCAGCAGCCCCGGGGGGACGAGGGGGTATGGCTACACCTTC
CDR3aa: CASSPGGTRGYGYTF

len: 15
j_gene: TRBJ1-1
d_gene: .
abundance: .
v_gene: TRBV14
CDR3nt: TGTGCCAGCAGCCAGCGGGGAGGTCCGAAGGGTGAAGCTTTCTTT
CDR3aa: CASSQRGGPKGEAFF

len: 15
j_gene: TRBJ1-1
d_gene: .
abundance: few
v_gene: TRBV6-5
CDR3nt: TGTGCCAGCAGTTACGAGAACACTGGGAACACTGAAGCTTTCTTT
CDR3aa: CASSYENTGNTEAFF

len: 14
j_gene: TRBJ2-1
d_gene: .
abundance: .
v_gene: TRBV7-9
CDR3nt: TGTGCCAGCAGCTTATTTCGGGGAGAGAATGAGCAGTTCTTC
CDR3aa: CASSLFRGENEQFF

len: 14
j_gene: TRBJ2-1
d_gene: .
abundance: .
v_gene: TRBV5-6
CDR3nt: TGTGCCAGCAGCCCGGGACTTGCCTACAATGAGCAGTTCTTC
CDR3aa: CASSPGLAYNEQFF

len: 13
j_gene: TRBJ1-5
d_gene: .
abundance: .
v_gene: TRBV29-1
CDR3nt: TGCAGCGTTGGTCTGACTCCAAATCAGCCCCAGCATTTT
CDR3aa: CSVGLTPNQPQHF

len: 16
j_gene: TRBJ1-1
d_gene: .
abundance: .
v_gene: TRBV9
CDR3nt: TGTGCCAGCAGCGTAGAACAGGCTCGGCCAGGCACTGAAGCTTTCTTT
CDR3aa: CASSVEQARPGTEAFF

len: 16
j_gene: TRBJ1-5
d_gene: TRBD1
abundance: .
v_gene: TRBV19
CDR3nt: TGTGCCAGTAACGGACAGGGGGCAAAGAGCAATCAGCCCCAGCATTTT
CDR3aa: CASNGQGAKSNQPQHF

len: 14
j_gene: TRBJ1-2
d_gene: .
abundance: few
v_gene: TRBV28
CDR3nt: TGTGCCAGCAGTTTCGGGGTAGCTAACTATGGCTACACCTTC
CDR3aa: CASSFGVANYGYTF

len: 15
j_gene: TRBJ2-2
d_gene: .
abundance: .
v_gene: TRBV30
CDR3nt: TGTGCCTGGGTCCAAGCACCCCCTGGGACCGGGGAGCTGTTTTTT
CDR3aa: CAWVQAPPGTGELFF

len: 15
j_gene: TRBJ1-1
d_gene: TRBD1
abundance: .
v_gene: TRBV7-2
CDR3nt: TGTGCCAGCAGCTTAGAGCCCGGGACAGGCCCTGAAGCTTTCTTT
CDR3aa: CASSLEPGTGPEAFF

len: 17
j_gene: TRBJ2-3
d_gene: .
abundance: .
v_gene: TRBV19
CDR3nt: TGTGCCAGTAGTATAATCCGGATAGGGATGTCCACAGATACGCAGTATTTT
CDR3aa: CASSIIRIGMSTDTQYF

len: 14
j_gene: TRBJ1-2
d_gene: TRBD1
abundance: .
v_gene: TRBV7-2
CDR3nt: TGTGCCAGCAGCTCGGGACAGGCCGAGGGGGGCTACACCTTC
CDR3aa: CASSSGQAEGGYTF

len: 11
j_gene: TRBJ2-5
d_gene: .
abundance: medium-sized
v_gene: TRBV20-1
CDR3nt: TGCAGTGCTTCAAAGGGGGAGACCCAGTACTTC
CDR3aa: CSASKGETQYF

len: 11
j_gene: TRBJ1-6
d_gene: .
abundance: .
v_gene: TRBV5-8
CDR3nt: TGTGCCAGCTCGGGGGATTCACCCCTCCACTTT
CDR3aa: CASSGDSPLHF

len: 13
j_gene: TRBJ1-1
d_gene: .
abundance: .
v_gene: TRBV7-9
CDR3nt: TGTGCCAGCAGCTTAATGGTTGGTGTTGAAGCTTTCTTT
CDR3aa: CASSLMVGVEAFF

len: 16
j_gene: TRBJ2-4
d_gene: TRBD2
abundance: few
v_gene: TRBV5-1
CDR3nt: TGCGCCAGCAGCTTGGGAACTAGCGGGAGCGGGCGCATTCAGTACTTC
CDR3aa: CASSLGTSGSGRIQYF

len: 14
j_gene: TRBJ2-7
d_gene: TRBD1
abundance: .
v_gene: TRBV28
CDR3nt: TGTGCCAGCAGTTTATCCCTGACAGGGGGCGAGCAGTACTTC
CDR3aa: CASSLSLTGGEQYF

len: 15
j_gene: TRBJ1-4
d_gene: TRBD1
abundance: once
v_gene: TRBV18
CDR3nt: TGTGCCAGCTCAACCCAACAGGGGGCGCAAGAAAAACTGTTTTTT
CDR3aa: CASSTQQGAQEKLFF

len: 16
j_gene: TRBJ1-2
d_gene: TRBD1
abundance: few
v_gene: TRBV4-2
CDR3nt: TGTGCCAGCAGCCAAGAAGTAGGGGGCGTTAAGGATGGCTACACCTTC
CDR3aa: CASSQEVGGVKDGYTF

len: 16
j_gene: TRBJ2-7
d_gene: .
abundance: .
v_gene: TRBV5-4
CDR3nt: TGTGCCAGCAGCTTGGTTGGGGTCTATCTCCCCTACGAGCAGTACTTC
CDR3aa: CASSLVGVYLPYEQYF

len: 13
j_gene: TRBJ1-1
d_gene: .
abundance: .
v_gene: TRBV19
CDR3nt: TGTGCCAGTAGTATAAACAGGAACACTGAAGCTTTCTTT
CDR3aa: CASSINRNTEAFF

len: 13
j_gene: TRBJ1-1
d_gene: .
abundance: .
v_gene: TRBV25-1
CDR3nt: TGTGCCAGCAGTGAACAACCCGGCACTGAAGCTTTCTTT
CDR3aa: CASSEQPGTEAFF